A selection of T cell receptor beta chains follows, all from one sample in a study of CD8+ T cells in alopecia areata. Here immunoSEQ multiplex PCR was the method, and the copy in TCRdb shows in-frame clones only, minus some. The sample lists 150,000 or so clones; around 50% were seen once. The sequenced sample was CD4+ T cells sorted from blood. These receptors all come from a human donor with alopecia areata. CDR3s include the opening cysteine and the closing phenylalanine or tryptophan. D genes are given only for firm matches. Size tells how often a clone was seen (once, few, many) or the class of an expanded clone, and some rows leave it out.

clone_size: -
d_call: TRBD1
v_call: TRBV29-1
j_call: TRBJ1-1
cdr3_nt: TGCAGCGGGGGACAGGGGAACACTGAAGCTTTCTTT
cdr3_aa: CSGGQGNTEAFF

clone_size: -
d_call: -
v_call: TRBV6-5
j_call: TRBJ2-7
cdr3_nt: TGTGCCAGCAGTTACTCGGGGGGGGCGTCCTACGAGCAGTACTTC
cdr3_aa: CASSYSGGASYEQYF

clone_size: -
d_call: -
v_call: TRBV30
j_call: TRBJ1-1
cdr3_nt: TGTGCCTGGCGTGTTATGGCGAACACTGAAGCTTTCTTT
cdr3_aa: CAWRVMANTEAFF

clone_size: -
d_call: TRBD2
v_call: TRBV4-1
j_call: TRBJ2-7
cdr3_nt: TGCGCCAGCAGCCAACCGACTAGCGGGAGTAGATACGAGCAGTACTTC
cdr3_aa: CASSQPTSGSRYEQYF

clone_size: -
d_call: TRBD2
v_call: TRBV9
j_call: TRBJ2-1
cdr3_nt: TGTGCCAGCAGCGTAGGGGTAGCGGGACGGTCCTACAATGAGCAGTTCTTC
cdr3_aa: CASSVGVAGRSYNEQFF

clone_size: -
d_call: -
v_call: TRBV6-6
j_call: TRBJ2-7
cdr3_nt: TGTGCCAGCAGTTACTCGAGATACGAGCAGTACTTC
cdr3_aa: CASSYSRYEQYF

clone_size: -
d_call: TRBD2
v_call: TRBV11-2
j_call: TRBJ2-5
cdr3_nt: TGTGCCAGCAGCTCTCTAGCGGGGAGGGAGACCCAGTACTTC
cdr3_aa: CASSSLAGRETQYF

clone_size: few
d_call: TRBD2
v_call: TRBV27
j_call: TRBJ2-5
cdr3_nt: TGTGCCAGCAGTTTAGGCGGGAGGGCAGAAGAGACCCAGTACTTC
cdr3_aa: CASSLGGRAEETQYF

clone_size: -
d_call: TRBD1
v_call: TRBV5-4
j_call: TRBJ1-2
cdr3_nt: TGTGCCAGCAGCTTGACAGGGGCGAGATATGGCTACACCTTC
cdr3_aa: CASSLTGARYGYTF

clone_size: -
d_call: TRBD1
v_call: TRBV5-1
j_call: TRBJ2-5
cdr3_nt: TGCGCCAGCAGCTCGAATAGTCCCGGGACAGGGGAGGCCCAGTACTTC
cdr3_aa: CASSSNSPGTGEAQYF

clone_size: -
d_call: -
v_call: TRBV20-1
j_call: TRBJ2-1
cdr3_nt: TGCAGTGCTGGAATTGGTGAGCAGTTCTTC
cdr3_aa: CSAGIGEQFF

clone_size: -
d_call: TRBD1
v_call: TRBV27
j_call: TRBJ2-7
cdr3_nt: TGTGCCAGCAGTTTTTACCAGGGGGCGCGAGAGCAGTACTTC
cdr3_aa: CASSFYQGAREQYF

clone_size: -
d_call: -
v_call: TRBV5-1
j_call: TRBJ2-2
cdr3_nt: TGCGCCAGCAGCTGGGAAACCGGGGAGCTGTTTTTT
cdr3_aa: CASSWETGELFF

clone_size: -
d_call: -
v_call: TRBV4-1
j_call: TRBJ2-4
cdr3_nt: TGCGCCAGCAGCCAAGAACCCCAACGGGGGAGGAAAAACATTCAGTACTTC
cdr3_aa: CASSQEPQRGRKNIQYF

clone_size: -
d_call: TRBD2
v_call: TRBV4-1
j_call: TRBJ2-4
cdr3_nt: TGCGCCAGCAGCCCACTAGCGGGAGGGAACATTCAGTACTTC
cdr3_aa: CASSPLAGGNIQYF

clone_size: -
d_call: -
v_call: TRBV27
j_call: TRBJ2-4
cdr3_nt: TGTGCCAGCAGCCAAATTGAGGGTGGGACTAACATTCAGTACTTC
cdr3_aa: CASSQIEGGTNIQYF

clone_size: once
d_call: -
v_call: TRBV5-1
j_call: TRBJ2-5
cdr3_nt: TGCGCCAGCAGCTTGATGTCACCCCTGCTGGAGACCCAGTACTTC
cdr3_aa: CASSLMSPLLETQYF

clone_size: -
d_call: -
v_call: TRBV5-6
j_call: TRBJ1-1
cdr3_nt: TGTGCCAGCAGCTTAGATGGGACTACTGAAGCTTTCTTT
cdr3_aa: CASSLDGTTEAFF

clone_size: few
d_call: -
v_call: TRBV6-5
j_call: TRBJ1-1
cdr3_nt: TGTGCCAGCAGTTACTCGACCCTAGGGACTGAAGCTTTCTTT
cdr3_aa: CASSYSTLGTEAFF

clone_size: few
d_call: TRBD1
v_call: TRBV7-2
j_call: TRBJ1-2
cdr3_nt: TGTGCCAGCAGCAAACCGGGACAGGGGTTCGATGGCTACACCTTC
cdr3_aa: CASSKPGQGFDGYTF

clone_size: -
d_call: -
v_call: TRBV30
j_call: TRBJ1-2
cdr3_nt: TGTGCCTGGAGTAATGGGTATGGCTACACCTTC
cdr3_aa: CAWSNGYGYTF

clone_size: -
d_call: -
v_call: TRBV5-1
j_call: TRBJ1-2
cdr3_nt: TGCGCCAGCAGCAGGACAGCGAATGGCTACACCTTC
cdr3_aa: CASSRTANGYTF

clone_size: once
d_call: -
v_call: TRBV6-5
j_call: TRBJ1-1
cdr3_nt: TGTGCCAGCAGTTACGGGACCATGAACACTGAAGCTTTCTTT
cdr3_aa: CASSYGTMNTEAFF

clone_size: -
d_call: -
v_call: TRBV6-5
j_call: TRBJ2-4
cdr3_nt: TGTGCCAGCAGTTACTCAGGGACCAAAAACATTCAGTACTTC
cdr3_aa: CASSYSGTKNIQYF

clone_size: -
d_call: TRBD1
v_call: TRBV6-6
j_call: TRBJ2-3
cdr3_nt: TGTGCCAGCAGTTTGCCGGGACAGGGAAAAACGCAGTATTTT
cdr3_aa: CASSLPGQGKTQYF

clone_size: -
d_call: -
v_call: TRBV19
j_call: TRBJ2-5
cdr3_nt: TGTGCCAGTAGACCTCAGACCCGGGAGACCCAGTACTTC
cdr3_aa: CASRPQTRETQYF

clone_size: few
d_call: TRBD2
v_call: TRBV29-1
j_call: TRBJ2-7
cdr3_nt: TGCAGCGCGGGAGCGGGAGCGTACGAGCAGTACTTC
cdr3_aa: CSAGAGAYEQYF